The 10 T cell receptor beta chains below were found in one sample sequenced in a study of response to subunit inactivated influenza vaccine. TCRdb re-analysed the RT-PCR reads in MiXCR, keeping a single row per CDR3 protein. The repertoire consists of 450,000 to 600,000 distinct CDR3 sequences, with around 8% occurring once and the leading ten covering under 15%. The sample consisted of PBMCs from blood, taken around 2 years after vaccination. These receptors originate from a man aged 50 to 69 who received an inactivated influenza vaccine.

V is TRBV20-1 and J is TRBJ2-7; no clear D gene. CDR1 is DFQATT, CDR2 SNEGSKA, per germline (reference sequence). V lost 4 bases and J 7 bases, leaving 8 bases between the germline ends. The CDR3 totals 10 residues. CDR3 sequence: CSAISLEQYF. Written as DNA, the CDR3 is TGCAGTGCTATATCTTTGGAGCAGTACTTC.

This clonotype was detected only a few times. V usage is TRBV5-5 and J usage is TRBJ1-2, with 9 bases that match TRBD1. Trimming at V came to 10 bases and at J to 4 bases, leaving 8 bases not matched to a gene. The CDR3 spans 13 residues. The V gene's germline CDR1 is SGHKS and CDR2 YYEKEE (reference sequence). CDR3 nucleotides: TGTGCCTCCCAAGGGGACAGGGCCTATGGCTACACCTTC. It yields the protein CASQGDRAYGYTF.

This clonotype was seen ten or more times. V gene TRBV5-1 combines with J gene TRBJ2-7; 7 positions match TRBD2. CDR1 SGHRS and CDR2 YFSETQ come from the germline V gene. CDR3 length: 15 amino acids. The ends lost 0 bases at V and 3 bases at J; junction bases unmatched: 6. CDR3 nucleotide sequence: TGCGCCAGCAGCTTGGAAAGCGGGGATTACTACGAGCAGTACTTC. Protein sequence: CASSLESGDYYEQYF. The full variable domain, its missing parts supplied by reference TRBV5-1 and TRBJ2-7, is KAGVTQTPRYLIKTRGQQVTLSCSPISGHRSVSWYQQTPGQGLQFLFEYFSETQRNKGNFPGRFSGRQFSNSRSEMNVSTLELGDSALYLCASSLESGDYYEQYFGPGTRLTVT.

The V and J genes are TRBV2 and TRBJ2-1; D is perhaps TRBD1 or TRBD2 (5 bases each). This CDR3 region has 17 residues. Germline CDR1 is SNHLY and CDR2 is FYNNEI. Trimming stripped 6 bases from V and 4 bases from J, with 22 bases between. The CDR3 reads CASRIGDNLRGYNEQFF. CDR3 coding DNA: TGTGCCAGCAGGATTGGAGACAACTTGAGGGGTTACAATGAGCAGTTCTTC.

The sample holds many counts of this clonotype. The rearrangement uses TRBV6-2 or TRBV6-3 and TRBJ1-1; D gene ambiguous. Per the germline V gene, CDR1 is MNHEY and CDR2 is SVGEGT. The length of the CDR3 is 13 residues. V was pared by 5 bases and J by 6 bases, with 13 bases between. The DNA of the CDR3 is TGTGCCAGCAGTACCCAGAGCTTTGCTGAAGCTTTCTTT. Protein product: CASSTQSFAEAFF.

The chain is built from TRBV14 and TRBJ2-3, with 7 positions matching TRBD2. V trimming: 0 bases; J trimming: 2 bases; junction bases outside the gene matches: 5. The germline V gene encodes CDR1 SGHDN and CDR2 FVKESK. The CDR3 totals 16 residues. The CDR3 DNA follows: TGTGCCAGCAGCCAAGACCCCGGGACTACCACAGATACGCAGTATTTT. Its protein is CASSQDPGTTTDTQYF.

The sample holds many counts of this clonotype. CDR3 loop: CASTLEGDSNQPQHF. CDR3 DNA: TGTGCCAGCACTCTGGAGGGCGATAGCAATCAGCCCCAGCATTTT. The rearrangement uses TRBV12-3 or TRBV12-4 and TRBJ1-5, with D hard to call. This CDR3 contains 15 residues. V gave up 7 bases and J gave up 0 bases, with 13 bases separating them.

To note about this clonotype: A much larger clone differs from this one at a single base, so this may be a read error. The CDR3 here is CASRRAGETQDF. For the CDR3, the DNA is TGTGCCAGCAGGAGGGCGGGGGAGACCCAGGACTTC. V gene TRBV6-5 combines with J gene TRBJ2-5; 7 bases are shared with TRBD2. The CDR3 runs to 12 residues. Looked up from germline, CDR1 is MNHEY and CDR2 is SVGAGI.

This clonotype was seen ten or more times. This rearrangement joins TRBV5-1 to TRBJ2-1, with D perhaps matching TRBD1 (5 bases). Trimming removed 0 bases at V and 7 bases at J, with 17 bases between. Looked up from germline, CDR1 is SGHRS and CDR2 is YFSETQ. There are 16 residues in the CDR3. The CDR3 DNA reads as TGCGCCAGCAGCTTGGCTGACAGATTGATCATTAATGAGCAGTTCTTC. Protein product: CASSLADRLIINEQFF.

This clonotype was found many times. The chain employs TRBV4-2 and TRBJ1-5, with 9 nucleotides matching TRBD1. Germline CDR1 reads LGHNA; CDR2 reads YNFKEQ. Losses at the gene ends were 4 bases for V and 6 bases for J; bases not matched to a gene: 4. This CDR3 region has 14 residues. The DNA for the CDR3 is TGTGCCAGCAGCCTCCAGACAGGGGGTCAGCCCCAGCATTTT. Translation: CASSLQTGGQPQHF.